One and the same sample provided the 32 T cell receptor beta chains below, sequenced in a study of blood T cell repertoires in COVID-19. Here immunoSEQ multiplex PCR was the method, and the copy in TCRdb shows in-frame clones only, minus some. Here the sample spans around 91,000 clones, roughly 85% being singletons. The sequencing sample was made of peripheral blood. These receptor sequences come from an elderly man with acute or convalescent COVID-19.

This chain connects TRBV6-5 to TRBJ2-3; D is perhaps TRBD2 (6 bases). V was pared by 3 bases and J by 2 bases, with 12 bases between. The CDR3 covers 15 residues. CDR1 and CDR2 (germline): MNHEY, SVGAGI. CDR3 bases: TGTGCCAGCAGTTATAGGCCTAGCGACACAGATACGCAGTATTTT. Translation: CASSYRPSDTDTQYF.

The chain employs TRBV5-4 and TRBJ1-4; 8 bases map to TRBD1. The germline CDR1 and CDR2 sequences are SGHNT and YYREEE (reference sequence). The CDR3 loop spans 14 amino acids. The V gene end was trimmed by 4 bases and the J gene end by 7 bases; junction bases not matched to a gene: 6. The CDR3 reads CASSIQGAGEKLFF. In DNA form, the CDR3 reads TGTGCCAGCAGCATCCAGGGGGCAGGTGAAAAACTGTTTTTT.

The J gene is TRBJ1-2, the V gene TRBV24-1; maybe TRBD1 (5 bases). Germline CDR1 is KGHDR and CDR2 is SFDVKD. The V end was cut by 5 bases, the J end by 5 bases, with 11 bases between. CDR3 length: 13 amino acids. The CDR3 reads CATSAQGWYGYTF. CDR3 bases: TGTGCCACCAGTGCTCAGGGTTGGTATGGCTACACCTTC.

The V call is TRBV9, the J call TRBJ1-3, with D possibly being TRBD1 (5 bases). V was pared by 4 bases and J by 0 bases, with 11 bases between. Germline CDR1 reads SGDLS; CDR2 reads YYNGEE. The CDR3 spans 15 residues. The CDR3 DNA is TGTGCCAGCAGCCCTACAGGTGACTCTGGAAACACCATATATTTT. This translates into CASSPTGDSGNTIYF.

The rearrangement joins TRBV7-9 to TRBJ2-3; D is unresolved. V was trimmed by 10 bases and J by 9 bases, leaving 11 bases between them. This CDR3 comprises 10 residues. Per germline, CDR1 SEHNR and CDR2 FQNEAQ (reference sequence). CDR3 sequence: CATSEQTQYF. The CDR3 DNA follows: TGTGCCACCTCGGAGCAAACGCAGTATTTT. The full variable domain, rest sourced from reference TRBV7-9 and TRBJ2-3, is DTGVSQNPRHKITKRGQNVTFRCDPISEHNRLYWYRQTLGQGPEFLTYFQNEAQLEKSRLLSDRFSAERPKGSFSTLEIQRTEQGDSAMYLCATSEQTQYFGPGTRLTVL.

This clone turned up a few times. This chain connects TRBV19 to TRBJ2-4; TRBD1 matches 7 bases. Trimming at V came to 3 bases and at J to 6 bases, leaving 5 bases not matched to a gene. CDR1 is LNHDA, CDR2 SQIVND, per germline (reference sequence). The CDR3 is 14 amino acids. The CDR3 protein is CASSMGQLANIQYF. For the CDR3, the DNA is TGTGCCAGTAGTATGGGACAGCTCGCAAACATTCAGTACTTC.

V and J are TRBV5-1 and TRBJ1-5; 10 bases fit TRBD1. Germline CDR1 is SGHRS and CDR2 is YFSETQ. The CDR3 loop spans 16 amino acids. The V and J ends lost 6 bases and 5 bases, in that order; junction bases with no gene match: 11. CDR3 DNA sequence: TGCGCCAGCACCTTATATCCGGGGACAGGGGATCAGCCCCAGCATTTT. This translates into CASTLYPGTGDQPQHF. Full variable domain (rest looked up from reference TRBV5-1 and TRBJ1-5): KAGVTQTPRYLIKTRGQQVTLSCSPISGHRSVSWYQQTPGQGLQFLFEYFSETQRNKGNFPGRFSGRQFSNSRSEMNVSTLELGDSALYLCASTLYPGTGDQPQHFGDGTRLSIL.

The chain is built from TRBV6-2 or TRBV6-3 and TRBJ1-6; D unresolved. Trimming cost V 5 bases and J 7 bases, with 15 bases left between them. CDR1 and CDR2 from the germline V gene are MNHEY and SVGEGT. The CDR3 is 15 amino acids. CDR3 sequence reads: CASSRSQAGNSPLHF. The DNA for the CDR3 is TGTGCCAGCAGTCGGTCTCAAGCGGGCAATTCACCCCTCCACTTT.

The chain links TRBV19 to TRBJ2-5; TRBD2 might be the D (5 bases). Germline V gives CDR1 LNHDA, CDR2 SQIVND (reference sequence). The V gene lost 4 bases and the J gene lost 0 bases, with 12 bases spanning the gap. The CDR3 loop spans 15 amino acids. The CDR3 nucleotides read TGTGCCAGTAGTAAACTTGAGGACTACCAAGAGACCCAGTACTTC. Protein: CASSKLEDYQETQYF.

The J gene is TRBJ1-2, the V gene TRBV28, with 7 bases identical to TRBD1. CDR1 and CDR2 (germline): MDHEN, SYDVKM. V gave up 4 bases and J gave up 5 bases; unmatched junction bases: 4. This CDR3 has 13 residues. The CDR3 DNA follows: TGTGCCAGCAGTTCGACAGGGCGTTATGGCTACACCTTC. It yields the protein CASSSTGRYGYTF.

This chain connects TRBV7-9 to TRBJ2-3; the match to TRBD2 covers 7 bases. Trimming at V came to 3 bases and at J to 0 bases, leaving 0 bases not matched to a gene. This CDR3 is 14 amino acids long. The germline CDR1 and CDR2 sequences are SEHNR and FQNEAQ (reference sequence). The CDR3 loop reads CASSLTSSTDTQYF. The CDR3 nucleotides are TGTGCCAGCAGCTTGACTAGCAGCACAGATACGCAGTATTTT.

This clone was seen a single time. This chain connects TRBV4-3 to TRBJ2-3; a weak D match, TRBD2 (6 bases). CDR1 is LGHNA, CDR2 YSLEER, per germline. The V and J ends lost 3 bases and 2 bases respectively, with 24 bases between them. The CDR3 runs to 19 residues. CDR3 coding DNA: TGCGCCAGCAGCCAGGATCCCACTGGGGGGATTGGTAACACAGATACGCAGTATTTT. The encoded protein is CASSQDPTGGIGNTDTQYF.

This clone has more than one count but fewer than ten. This sequence joins TRBV15 and TRBJ2-1, with a weak D call TRBD1 (6 bases). The CDR3 is made up of 16 amino acids. With 1 base removed from V and 5 bases from J, the gap between germline ends came to 15 bases. The germline V gene has CDR1 LNHNV and CDR2 YYDKDF (reference sequence). CDR3 DNA: TGTGCCACCAGCAGAGTTGGGGGACACTACCACAATGAGCAGTTCTTC. Protein: CATSRVGGHYHNEQFF.

The chain couples TRBV30 to TRBJ1-5; no clear D gene. V lost 1 base to trimming and J lost 1 base, with 8 bases between them. This CDR3 is 14 amino acids long. Germline loops: CDR1 GTSNPN, CDR2 SVGIG (reference sequence). DNA of the CDR3: TGTGCCTGGAGTGATAGAGGGAGCAATCAGCCCCAGCATTTT. Translation gives CAWSDRGSNQPQHF.

This clone was observed a handful of times. The rearrangement joins TRBV19 to TRBJ2-1; D gene ambiguous. Germline V gene data show CDR1 as LNHDA and CDR2 as SQIVND (reference sequence). V was pared by 5 bases and J by 2 bases, with 13 bases between. The CDR3 has 15 amino acids. The CDR3 nucleotides read TGTGCCAGTAGTTACGTCGAAGTAGCCTACAATGAGCAGTTCTTC. It yields the protein CASSYVEVAYNEQFF.

This clone has more than one count but fewer than ten. The chain combines TRBV5-5 with TRBJ2-1; D perhaps matches TRBD1 (5 bases). Between the trimmed V and J ends, which lost 0 bases and 3 bases, there was a span of 10 bases. Germline V gene lookup returns CDR1 SGHKS and CDR2 YYEKEE (reference sequence). The CDR3 is made up of 15 amino acids. CDR3 amino acids: CASSLGAGHYNEQFF. The CDR3 nucleotides are TGTGCCAGCAGCTTGGGGGCAGGGCACTACAATGAGCAGTTCTTC.

This rearrangement joins TRBV10-3 to TRBJ2-1, with 10 bases that match TRBD1. Germline CDR1 reads ENHRY; CDR2 reads SYGVKD. The CDR3 is 13 residues long. With V trimmed by 7 bases and J by 8 bases, 5 bases remained unmatched. The CDR3 reads CAIKRQGADEQFF. The DNA for the CDR3 is TGTGCCATCAAGAGACAGGGGGCCGATGAGCAGTTCTTC.

The V and J genes are TRBV7-9 and TRBJ2-1; 11 nucleotides line up with TRBD2. Germline-derived CDR1 and CDR2 are SEHNR and FQNEAQ (reference sequence). The CDR3 totals 14 residues. V lost 1 base, J lost 12 bases, and 5 bases stayed unmatched. The CDR3 spells CASSLGLAGGGQFF. The CDR3 nucleotides read TGTGCCAGCAGCTTAGGGCTAGCGGGAGGCGGGCAGTTCTTC.

The rearrangement links TRBV5-1 to TRBJ2-5; 9 nucleotides align to TRBD2. Losses at the gene ends were 1 base for V and 5 bases for J; bases not matched to a gene: 12. Germline V gene lookup returns CDR1 SGHRS and CDR2 YFSETQ. This CDR3 is 17 amino acids long. CDR3 residues: CASSLLLGGRVGETQYF. CDR3 nucleotides: TGCGCCAGCAGCTTGTTGCTCGGCGGGAGGGTAGGGGAGACCCAGTACTTC.

J is TRBJ1-1 and V is TRBV2; a possible D gene is TRBD1 (5 bases). The CDR3 has 15 residues. Per the germline V gene, CDR1 is SNHLY and CDR2 is FYNNEI. Trimming removed 3 bases from V and 7 bases from J, with 18 bases in between. The CDR3 spells CASSEVGRAFDEAFF. DNA of the CDR3: TGTGCCAGCAGTGAGGTTGGCAGGGCGTTTGATGAAGCTTTCTTT.

To note about this clone: The junction and the germline gene differ at one end; a read error may be behind it. V gene TRBV7-7 combines with J gene TRBJ2-5; 8 bases align to TRBD1. The V gene's germline CDR1 is SSHAT and CDR2 FNYEAQ (reference sequence). The CDR3 is 14 residues long. The CDR3 coding sequence is TGTGCTAGCAGCCCGGACAGGGTCGTCGAGACCCAGTACTTC. Protein product: CASSPDRVVETQYF. Full variable domain (missing parts from reference TRBV7-7 and TRBJ2-5): GAGVSQSPRYKVTKRGQDVTLRCDPISSHATLYWYQQALGQGPEFLTYFNYEAQPDKSGLPSDRFSAERPEGSISTLTIQRTEQRDSAMYRCASSPDRVVETQYFGPGTRLLVL.

The chain is built from TRBV25-1 and TRBJ1-5, with no clear D. The CDR3 has 16 amino acids. Trimming removed 4 bases from V and 0 bases from J, with 13 bases in between. CDR1 is MGHDK and CDR2 is SYGVNS in the germline V gene. The CDR3 coding sequence is TGTGCCAGCAGTGTCAAACGGAGCTATAGCAATCAGCCCCAGCATTTT. Amino acid sequence: CASSVKRSYSNQPQHF.

The sample holds one count of this clone. This chain connects TRBV7-3 to TRBJ2-3; 7 bases are shared with TRBD2. Trimming took 4 bases from V and 3 from J; bases not matched to a gene: 7. The germline V gene encodes CDR1 SGHTA and CDR2 FQGTGA. There are 15 residues in the CDR3. In nucleotides, the CDR3 is TGTGCCAGCAGCTCCGCGGGAGTTGGGACAGATACGCAGTATTTT. This translates into CASSSAGVGTDTQYF.

The chain uses TRBV29-1 and TRBJ2-3; maybe TRBD1 (5 bases). CDR1 is SQVTM, CDR2 ANQGSEA, per germline. The CDR3 is 15 amino acids. Trimming removed 4 bases from V and 0 bases from J, with 14 bases in between. This chain's CDR3 is CSVGIQGISTDTQYF. CDR3 DNA sequence: TGCAGCGTTGGAATCCAGGGTATCAGCACAGATACGCAGTATTTT.

This chain connects TRBV21-1 to TRBJ1-5; TRBD1, the table's D call, was not compared with the DNA. TRBV21-1 corresponds to a pseudogene. The CDR3 is made up of 16 amino acids. Written as DNA, the CDR3 is TGTGCCAGCCCCCTCGGCAGACATTATAGCAATCAGCCCCAGCATTTT. Amino acids: CASPLGRHYSNQPQHF.

This chain connects TRBV2 to TRBJ1-2; the match to TRBD1 covers 8 bases. V gave up 9 bases and J gave up 4 bases; unmatched junction bases: 13. Per germline, CDR1 SNHLY and CDR2 FYNNEI. The CDR3 loop spans 15 amino acids. The CDR3 region has the DNA TGTGCCAGTTCAGGGGGCTCGAAAAGGGTCTATGGCTACACCTTC. It yields the protein CASSGGSKRVYGYTF. The entire variable domain, with the rest obtained from reference TRBV2 and TRBJ1-2, is as follows: EPEVTQTPSHQVTQMGQEVILRCVPISNHLYFYWYRQILGQKVEFLVSFYNNEISEKSEIFDDQFSVERPDGSNFTLKIRSTKLEDSAMYFCASSGGSKRVYGYTFGSGTRLTVV.

The gene calls are TRBV27 and TRBJ2-2, with TRBD2 matching over 11 bases. The V gene's germline CDR1 is MNHEY and CDR2 SMNVEV (reference sequence). This CDR3 comprises 16 residues. V lost 1 base to trimming and J lost 3 bases; unmatched junction nucleotides: 1. CDR3 protein: CASSLLGLADTGELFF. CDR3 sequence (DNA): TGTGCCAGCAGTTTATTGGGACTAGCGGACACCGGGGAGCTGTTTTTT.

V and J are TRBV19 and TRBJ2-3; 11 bases are shared with TRBD2. The CDR3 length is 15 residues. V dropped 6 bases and J dropped 5; count of bases not matched to a gene: 7. Germline V gene data show CDR1 as LNHDA and CDR2 as SQIVND (reference sequence). CDR3 protein: CASRGLAVSEDTQYF. CDR3 in DNA: TGTGCCAGTAGGGGACTAGCGGTCTCTGAAGATACGCAGTATTTT.

This rearrangement joins TRBV30 to TRBJ2-7; the D is unclear. With 3 bases removed from V and 0 bases from J, the gap between germline ends came to 6 bases. This CDR3 has 12 amino acids. Germline CDR1 reads GTSNPN; CDR2 reads SVGIG (reference sequence). This CDR3 reads CAWRRNSYEQYF. The CDR3, as DNA: TGTGCCTGGAGGAGAAACTCCTACGAGCAGTACTTC.

V is TRBV15 and J is TRBJ1-3, with D unresolved. Per the germline V gene, CDR1 is LNHNV and CDR2 is YYDKDF (reference sequence). The CDR3 contains 14 residues. V lost 2 bases and J 10 bases, leaving 15 bases between the germline ends. CDR3 residues: CATSRSGLKLTIYF. CDR3 nucleotide sequence: TGTGCCACCAGCAGATCCGGACTGAAACTAACCATATATTTT.

Details on this clone: Additional DNA sequences in this sample encode the identical CDR3. This chain uses TRBV5-6 with TRBJ2-7; D unclear. V shed 0 bases and J shed 4 bases, with 5 bases lying between them. This CDR3 spans 12 amino acids. Germline values: CDR1 SGHDT, CDR2 YYEEEE. CDR3 sequence (DNA): TGTGCCAGCAGCTTGGACAGATACGAGCAGTACTTC. Translating it yields CASSLDRYEQYF.

CDR3 nucleotides: TGTGCCAGCAGTTTCAAGGGGGCGGTAAACTATGGCTACACCTTC. Residues: CASSFKGAVNYGYTF. The J gene is TRBJ1-2, the V gene TRBV6-2 or TRBV6-3, with 7 nucleotides matching TRBD1. Trimming at V came to 4 bases and at J to 2 bases, leaving 7 bases not matched to a gene. Germline V gene lookup returns CDR1 MNHEY and CDR2 SVGEGT. The CDR3 runs to 15 residues.